This T cell receptor (beta chain) was sequenced in a study of CD8 T cells in ankylosing spondylitis. Study-level points and caveats: From matched ankylosing spondylitis synovial fluid, disease-linked clones were reportedly recovered at significantly enriched levels.

MiXCR was run by TCRdb on the 5' RACE reads, yielding one entry per CDR3 protein. This table has 100,000 to 150,000 distinct CDR3 sequences, 10% to 12% appearing once. Many counts were recorded for this clonotype. Its antigen is as yet unknown. CDR3 size: 15 residues. Germline trimming cut 0 bases from V and 5 bases from J; bases unmatched to any gene: 4. Germline values: CDR1 SGHRS, CDR2 YFSETQ. The sequence derives from a female donor with ankylosing spondylitis or in good health (not recorded which). The sample comprised blood, either unsorted or a sorted T cell fraction (not recorded which). The V and J genes are TRBV5-1 and TRBJ2-7; 11 nucleotides agree with TRBD1. The CDR3 DNA is TGCGCCAGCAGCTTGGAGGGACAGGGGGTTAACGAGCAGTACTTC. Translated, it gives CASSLEGQGVNEQYF.